One and the same sample provided the 5 T cell receptor beta chains below, sequenced in a study of beta chain features in type 1 diabetes. The study, taken as a whole, reports: Shortening that was moderate but significant affected the TCRB CDR3s of Type 1 diabetes patients in all four CD4+ subsets.

These receptors lack a known antigen. Since all of the isolated RNA was reverse transcribed, expressed TCRB transcripts were what got sequenced. TCRdb keeps only in-frame clones here, not all; method: immunoSEQ multiplex PCR. Of some 120,000 clones listed, 15% to 20% are singletons. The source material was central memory CD4+ T cells from blood. All receptors derive from a man aged 18 to 30 with type 1 diabetes.

The chain joins TRBV5-4 to TRBJ2-5; D is undetermined. The germline CDR1 and CDR2 sequences are SGHNT and YYREEE (reference sequence). V was shortened by 3 bases and J by 2 bases, with 8 bases between the two germline ends. CDR3 length equals 13 residues. CDR3 nucleotides: TGTGCCAGCAGCTATCGGGCACAAGAGACCCAGTACTTC. As protein: CASSYRAQETQYF.

J is TRBJ2-7 and V is TRBV28; D is ambiguous. Per germline, CDR1 MDHEN and CDR2 SYDVKM. The CDR3 loop spans 13 amino acids. V was clipped by 5 bases and J by 1 base, with 9 bases between them. The CDR3 bases are TGTGCCAGCAGTGCCCCGCTATCCTACGAGCAGTACTTC. As protein: CASSAPLSYEQYF.

A few counts support this clone. The chain employs TRBV5-4 and TRBJ2-3; TRBD2 matches at 10 bases. The CDR3 is 17 residues long. Looked up from germline, CDR1 is SGHNT and CDR2 is YYREEE (reference sequence). V lost 3 bases to trimming and J lost 0 bases; unmatched junction nucleotides: 7. DNA for the CDR3: TGTGCCAGCAGCTCTAGCGGGGGTCCCTCTAGCACAGATACGCAGTATTTT. Its protein product is CASSSSGGPSSTDTQYF. Full variable domain (missing parts from reference TRBV5-4 and TRBJ2-3): ETGVTQSPTHLIKTRGQQVTLRCSSQSGHNTVSWYQQALGQGPQFIFQYYREEENGRGNFPPRFSGLQFPNYSSELNVNALELDDSALYLCASSSSGGPSSTDTQYFGPGTRLTVL.

This clone has more than one count but fewer than ten. The chain employs TRBV19 and TRBJ2-3, with 8 bases aligning to TRBD2. The CDR3 loop spans 16 amino acids. The J segment lost 4 bases and the V segment lost 6 bases, leaving 12 bases of the junction unmatched. Germline V gene lookup returns CDR1 LNHDA and CDR2 SQIVND (reference sequence). The CDR3 sequence: CASRNHGLAGADTQYF. The CDR3 DNA reads as TGTGCCAGTAGGAATCATGGACTAGCCGGGGCAGATACGCAGTATTTT.

V and J are TRBV7-9 and TRBJ1-1; tentative D call: TRBD1 (6 bases). Trimming took off 5 bases at V and 4 bases at J, with 11 bases between the two ends. The V gene's germline CDR1 is SEHNR and CDR2 FQNEAQ (reference sequence). The CDR3 spans 13 residues. CDR3 in DNA: TGTGCCAGCAGCCTGACAGGATCCACTGAAGCTTTCTTT. Amino acids: CASSLTGSTEAFF.